The subject of this entry is one TCR beta chain. What it binds is unknown. Authors of the study amplified TCR beta CDR3 regions from RNA transcripts. The HTBI primer set served for first-round RT-PCR of the TCR CDR3. TCRdb redid the calling of the multiplex PCR reads with MiXCR, one entry per CDR3 protein. The sample comprises 360,000 or so distinct CDR3 sequences, approximately 16% of which are singletons, and approximately 20% rests with the top ten. This entry comes from a study of T cells in Graves' hyperthyroidism and ophthalmopathy. The study, taken as a whole, reports: Most expanded thyroid clonotypes above 0.001 recurred in blood. In simple terms, a model built on 13 V-J features told ophthalmopathy apart from stable hyperthyroidism. For ophthalmopathy, model prediction preceded onset by a median roughly 5.9 months.

After removal of 6 bases from V and 0 bases from J, the junction contained 10 bases not matched to a gene. The CDR3 sequence is 17 residues long. PBMCs were derived from about 10 ml fresh peripheral blood. The chain combines TRBV12-3 or TRBV12-4 with TRBJ2-1, with 8 bases fitting TRBD1. The sequence came from a woman aged 60-70 years with Graves' ophthalmopathy. Sequenced input: blood. CDR3 loop: CASRGTGPASSYNEQFF. DNA for the CDR3: TGTGCCAGCAGGGGGACAGGCCCTGCTAGCTCCTACAATGAGCAGTTCTTC.